This T cell receptor (beta chain) is drawn from a study of lymphopenia after photon versus proton radiotherapy (dated by TCRdb to the late 2010s). Regarding the study in general: Photon and proton radiation therapy were compared by the study for their immunological effects in patients with gastrointestinal tumors who developed high-grade lymphopenia. The study was designed to characterize how the impact on the immune system differs between the two radiation modalities. The cohort included 15 to 20 patients with gastrointestinal tumors who developed lymphopenia after receiving either photon or proton therapy. Paper-wide results and their limitations: The survival association was examined only in patients who died, and the authors described better survival with proton therapy as a possibility, not as a demonstrated result. Among patients across the cohort who died, overall survival time showed an inverse correlation with a larger post-nadir drop in TCR diversity. During treatment, patients who received photon therapy lost naive T cells and TCR diversity and gained effector/memory populations, whereas patients who received proton therapy remained relatively stable. After the lymphocyte count nadir, oligoclonal expansion, especially of CD8+ Temra cells, was observed in photon-treated repertoires, and the drop in diversity was driven by this expansion.

The V end loses 5 bases and the J end loses 1 base, and a stretch of 11 bases separates them. In the germline V gene (reference sequence), CDR1 corresponds to MNHEY and CDR2 to SMNVEV. The CDR3 runs 14 residues from the cysteine to the phenylalanine. Only the CDR3 DNA stays, 42 bases, in frame from base 1. The receptor library was made with the immunoSEQ multiplex PCR assay. Alongside multiparametric flow cytometry, deep sequencing of rearranged TCR beta loci was used to profile the T cell repertoires. The immuneACCESS repertoire file appears here via TCRdb, limited to in-frame rearrangements. These files lack a portion of the clones; in checked studies, under half of the deficit traces to unresolved V genes, and the cause of the others is not known. Within this sample are some 70,000 clones, with 87% of them counted one time only. The ten largest account for less than 14% of the sample. This clone was observed once. Its antigen remains undetermined. The record has no base qualities; no much larger clone is one base away.

The chain links TRBV27 with TRBJ2-5; no confident D gene assignment can be made. This material consisted of peripheral blood, taken from a patient treated with proton-based radiotherapy. The sequence derives from an elderly man with esophageal cancer. The DNA sequence is TGTGCCAGCAGTCGACGACCTACCCAAGAGACCCAGTACTTC. Its translation is CASSRRPTQETQYF.